The 17 T cell receptor beta chains presented below share a single source sample, sequenced in a study of tumor-infiltrating lymphocytes in localized non-small cell lung cancer. Clones were sequenced by immunoSEQ multiplex PCR, and TCRdb holds only the in-frame ones, with some missing. The profile shows around 13,000 clones, approximately 83% of them singletons. The sample taken for sequencing was uninvolved lung tissue not adjacent to the tumor. These receptors came from a human donor with non-small cell lung cancer.

The CDR3 DNA sequence: TGTGCCAGCTCACCAGTAAGATCTCCCCGGTCCACCGGGGAGCTGTTTTTT. This translates into CASSPVRSPRSTGELFF. The chain combines TRBV18 with TRBJ2-2; D is unresolved. Germline V gene lookup returns CDR1 KGHSH and CDR2 LQKENI. This CDR3 contains 17 residues. V lost 2 bases and J 4 bases, leaving 17 bases between the germline ends.

There are a few counts of this clone. V and J are TRBV19 and TRBJ2-6, with D possibly matching TRBD2 (5 bases). V was pared by 1 base and J by 1 base, with 8 bases between. CDR1 and CDR2 from the germline V gene are LNHDA and SQIVND (reference sequence). The length of the CDR3 is 16 residues. CDR3 sequence (DNA): TGTGCCAGTAGTATAGGAAGGACTTCTGGGGCCAACGTCCTGACTTTC. Protein sequence: CASSIGRTSGANVLTF.

The chain carries TRBV19 and TRBJ2-5; 10 nucleotides line up with TRBD2. After removal of 6 bases from V and 4 bases from J, the junction contained 8 bases not matched to a gene. Germline V gives CDR1 LNHDA, CDR2 SQIVND (reference sequence). This CDR3 has 15 residues. In DNA form, the CDR3 reads TGTGCCAGTAGGAGGTCTAGCGGGAGTGCAGAGACCCAGTACTTC. Its translation: CASRRSSGSAETQYF.

The rearrangement links TRBV5-6 to TRBJ2-7; 7 nucleotides align to TRBD1. Per germline, CDR1 SGHDT and CDR2 YYEEEE. CDR3 length: 15 amino acids. The junction had 11 bases not matched to a gene; V was cut back by 6 bases and J by 2 bases. The CDR3 DNA follows: TGTGCCAGCACCGGGACAGAATCATCGACCTACGAGCAGTACTTC. Protein: CASTGTESSTYEQYF.

V is TRBV4-1 and J is TRBJ2-5; D is unclear. Between the trimmed V and J ends, which lost 5 bases and 2 bases, there was a span of 15 bases. Germline assignment: CDR1 MGHRA and CDR2 YSYEKL. The length of the CDR3 is 15 residues. The CDR3 is CASSSWLESQETQYF. The DNA of the CDR3 is TGCGCCAGCAGCTCCTGGTTAGAATCTCAAGAGACCCAGTACTTC.

The rearrangement links TRBV18 to TRBJ2-3, with D perhaps TRBD2 (5 bases). Germline CDR1 and CDR2: KGHSH and LQKENI. Trimming removed 1 base at V and 6 bases at J, with 14 bases between. There are 15 residues in the CDR3. Here the CDR3 reads CASSPRNSDRDTQYF. Written as DNA, the CDR3 is TGTGCCAGCTCACCACGAAATAGCGACCGGGATACGCAGTATTTT.

The CDR3 sequence: CSVEGQGGEKLFF. The DNA of the CDR3 is TGCAGCGTTGAAGGCCAGGGGGGGGAAAAACTGTTTTTT. The chain couples TRBV29-1 to TRBJ1-4; TRBD1 aligns across 7 bases. In germline, CDR1 is SQVTM, CDR2 ANQGSEA. J lost 8 bases, V lost 1 base, and 4 bases had no gene match. The CDR3 totals 13 residues.

V and J are TRBV5-4 and TRBJ1-1, with D hard to call. Trimming pared 2 bases from V and 5 bases from J, leaving 16 bases between. Germline V gene sequence: CDR1 SGHNT, CDR2 YYREEE (reference sequence). This CDR3 comprises 15 residues. In nucleotides, the CDR3 is TGTGCCAGCAGCTTCGCAGACCGGGCTGGTACTGAAGCTTTCTTT. It is translated as CASSFADRAGTEAFF. The whole variable domain, remainder taken from reference TRBV5-4 and TRBJ1-1, is ETGVTQSPTHLIKTRGQQVTLRCSSQSGHNTVSWYQQALGQGPQFIFQYYREEENGRGNFPPRFSGLQFPNYSSELNVNALELDDSALYLCASSFADRAGTEAFFGQGTRLTVV.

V usage is TRBV5-1 and J usage is TRBJ2-5; D perhaps matches TRBD2 (6 bases). Trimming stripped 4 bases from V and 5 bases from J, with 12 bases between. There are 13 residues in the CDR3. Germline assignment: CDR1 SGHRS and CDR2 YFSETQ. CDR3 loop: CASSPDYGETQYF. The CDR3, as DNA: TGCGCCAGCAGCCCGGACTACGGGGAGACCCAGTACTTC.

The chain is built from TRBV20-1 and TRBJ1-2; the D is unclear. Trimming left V 5 bases short and J 4 bases short, with 8 bases between. CDR3 length: 11 amino acids. The germline gives CDR1 DFQATT, CDR2 SNEGSKA (reference sequence). CDR3 sequence (DNA): TGCAGTGCTCGACGGACCTATGGCTACACCTTC. This encodes CSARRTYGYTF.

This rearrangement joins TRBV6-6 to TRBJ1-4, with D uncertain. The CDR3 length is 14 residues. V was trimmed by 3 bases and J by 7 bases, leaving 12 bases between them. Germline CDR1 reads MNHNY; CDR2 reads SVGAGI (reference sequence). CDR3 protein: CASSYSGEFEKLFF. The CDR3 coding sequence is TGTGCCAGCAGTTATTCGGGTGAATTTGAAAAACTGTTTTTT.

This chain joins TRBV30 and TRBJ2-1; D unresolved. Germline V gene data show CDR1 as GTSNPN and CDR2 as SVGIG (reference sequence). V was cut by 1 base and J by 14 bases, with 15 bases left in between. This CDR3 is 12 amino acids long. The CDR3 DNA reads TGTGCCTGGAGTGGGGTCTCCCCCGGCAAGTTCTTC. Its protein is CAWSGVSPGKFF.

The V gene is TRBV10-2, the J gene TRBJ1-5; D unclear. The germline CDR1 and CDR2 sequences are WSHSY and SAAADI. The CDR3 consists of 12 residues. Trimming took 0 bases from V and 7 from J, leaving 4 bases between them. Written as DNA, the CDR3 is TGCGCCAGCAGTGAGTCCCCGCAGCCCCAGCATTTT. It translates to CASSESPQPQHF.

This sequence joins TRBV5-1 and TRBJ2-3; D tentatively reads TRBD1 or TRBD2 (6 bases each). CDR3 length: 16 amino acids. Germline CDR1 SGHRS, CDR2 YFSETQ. Deletions cut 3 bases from V and 1 base from J, with 15 bases between. CDR3 in DNA: TGCGCCAGCAGCTCGGACAGTACGGGGGGCACAGATACGCAGTATTTT. As protein: CASSSDSTGGTDTQYF.

The V and J genes are TRBV5-1 and TRBJ1-4; 10 nucleotides align to TRBD1. CDR1 SGHRS and CDR2 YFSETQ come from the germline V gene. This CDR3 is built from 14 residues. With V trimmed by 3 bases and J by 6 bases, 2 bases remained unmatched. The CDR3 reads CASSSGTGDEKLFF. The CDR3 nucleotides read TGCGCCAGCAGCTCCGGGACAGGGGATGAAAAACTGTTTTTT.

The chain couples TRBV11-2 to TRBJ1-3, with D uncertain. This CDR3 contains 13 residues. Germline V gene data show CDR1 as SGHAT and CDR2 as FQNNGV. With 2 bases removed from V and 6 bases from J, the gap between germline ends came to 8 bases. The CDR3 DNA follows: TGTGCCAGCAGCTTATCTAGGGAAAACACCATATATTTT. It encodes CASSLSRENTIYF.

The rearrangement links TRBV4-1 to TRBJ1-3, with 7 bases that match TRBD1. V gave up 4 bases and J gave up 2 bases; unmatched junction bases: 2. The CDR3 has 14 amino acids. CDR1 and CDR2 from the germline V gene are MGHRA and YSYEKL. Here the CDR3 reads CASSPGQPGNTIYF. For the CDR3, the DNA is TGCGCCAGCAGCCCGGGACAGCCTGGAAACACCATATATTTT.